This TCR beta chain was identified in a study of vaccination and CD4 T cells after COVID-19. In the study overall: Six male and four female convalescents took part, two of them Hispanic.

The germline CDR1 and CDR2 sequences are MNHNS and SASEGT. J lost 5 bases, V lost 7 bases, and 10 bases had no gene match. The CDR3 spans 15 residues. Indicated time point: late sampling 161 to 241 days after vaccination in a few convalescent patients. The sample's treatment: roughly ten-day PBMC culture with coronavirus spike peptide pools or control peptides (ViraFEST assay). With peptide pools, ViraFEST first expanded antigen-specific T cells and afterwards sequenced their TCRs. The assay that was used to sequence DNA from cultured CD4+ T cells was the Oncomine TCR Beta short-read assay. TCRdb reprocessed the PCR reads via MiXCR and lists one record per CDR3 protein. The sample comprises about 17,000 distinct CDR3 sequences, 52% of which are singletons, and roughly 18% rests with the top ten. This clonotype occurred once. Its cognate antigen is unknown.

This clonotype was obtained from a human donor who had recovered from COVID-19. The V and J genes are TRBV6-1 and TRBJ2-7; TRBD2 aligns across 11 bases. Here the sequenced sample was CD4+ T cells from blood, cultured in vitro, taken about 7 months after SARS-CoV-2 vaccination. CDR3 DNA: TGTGCCAGCATTCTAGCGGGGGGATCATCCCACGAGCAGTACTTC. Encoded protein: CASILAGGSSHEQYF.